Here is one TCR beta chain with its context. This specimen belongs to a study of blood T cell repertoires in COVID-19. Trimming left V 0 bases short and J 2 bases short, with 11 bases between. Germline V gene data show CDR1 as SGHAT and CDR2 as FQNNGV. CDR3 length: 15 amino acids. All enrollees were roughly 18 to 95 years old and from fewer than 30 US areas. Researchers sorted participants into cohorts using their self-reported clinical history. The data were produced by immunoSEQ multiplex PCR, yet TCRdb's version contains in-frame clones alone and is incomplete. Of about 210,000 clones in the sample, roughly 87% are singletons; the top ten hold under 13%.

Sequencing input: PBMCs or T cells enriched from blood (not recorded which). The rearrangement uses TRBV11-2 and TRBJ2-7, with a weak D call TRBD2 (5 bases). The TCR comes from a man between 18 and 35 years old with acute COVID-19. Here the CDR3 reads CASSLDSGGPYEQYF. The CDR3 DNA sequence: TGTGCCAGCAGCTTAGACAGCGGAGGTCCCTACGAGCAGTACTTC. The full variable domain, completed using reference TRBV11-2 and TRBJ2-7, is EAGVAQSPRYKIIEKRQSVAFWCNPISGHATLYWYQQILGQGPKLLIQFQNNGVVDDSQLPKDRFSAERLKGVDSTLKIQPAKLEDSAVYLCASSLDSGGPYEQYFGPGTRLTVT.